This TCR beta chain appears in the sequencing data of a study of blood T cell repertoires in COVID-19. Study-wide context: Acute and convalescent COVID-19 specimens originated in the United States, Italy and Spain. T cells, B-cell-depleted T cells, or PBMCs provided the cDNA or gDNA that served as material.

Germline trimming cut 2 bases from V and 6 bases from J; bases unmatched to any gene: 5. The germline CDR1 and CDR2 sequences are MNHEY and SMNVEV (reference sequence). The CDR3 is 15 residues long. Under the authors' procedure: Nucleated cell number was recorded as an estimate derived from reference gene primer amplification. The assay was immunoSEQ multiplex PCR, and TCRdb's table has in-frame clones only and misses some. V and J calls and clone size are as listed in that table; D and trimming were resolved from the DNA. The sample holds fewer than 150,000 clones, 75% to 90% seen once. This rearrangement joins TRBV27 to TRBJ2-3; 10 nucleotides line up with TRBD1. Input material: peripheral blood. The TCR sequence derives from a human donor in a cohort sampled during active COVID-19. The CDR3 loop reads CASSLGTGAWDTQYF. The CDR3 DNA is TGTGCCAGCAGTTTAGGGACAGGGGCTTGGGATACGCAGTATTTT.